This T cell receptor (beta chain) was identified in a study of shared T cell receptors in the human thymus. Sequenced by immunoSEQ multiplex PCR; TCRdb stores in-frame clones only, minus some. The profile shows hundreds of thousands of clones, 88% of them singletons. These same records also appear under a second study, on human thymus T cells.

The clonotype comes from a boy less than two years old with a congenital heart defect. Sequencing was performed on thymocytes.

The CDR3 reads CASSLGDIAGFYEQYF. The CDR3 nucleotides are TGTGCCAGCAGCTTAGGCGATATAGCGGGATTCTACGAGCAGTACTTC. This chain links TRBV7-2 with TRBJ2-7; TRBD2 matches at 8 bases. The CDR3 totals 16 residues. CDR1 SGHTA and CDR2 FQGNSA come from the germline V gene. V was pared by 1 base and J by 3 bases, with 8 bases of the junction left unmatched.